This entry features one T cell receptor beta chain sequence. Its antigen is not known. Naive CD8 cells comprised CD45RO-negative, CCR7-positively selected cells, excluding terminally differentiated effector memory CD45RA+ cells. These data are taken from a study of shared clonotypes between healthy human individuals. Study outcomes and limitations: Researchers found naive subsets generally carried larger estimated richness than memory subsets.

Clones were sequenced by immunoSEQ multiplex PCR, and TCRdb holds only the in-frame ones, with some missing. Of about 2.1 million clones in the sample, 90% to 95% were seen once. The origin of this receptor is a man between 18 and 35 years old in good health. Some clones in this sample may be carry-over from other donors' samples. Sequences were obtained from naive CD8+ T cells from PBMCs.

The CDR3, as DNA: TGTGCCAGCAGCGTTGACAGGGATGGGGCCAACGTCCTGACTTTC. Its protein is CASSVDRDGANVLTF. The rearrangement joins TRBV5-4 to TRBJ2-6, with 7 nucleotides matching TRBD1. V gave up 4 bases and J gave up 3 bases; unmatched junction bases: 4. The CDR3 covers 15 residues. CDR1 is SGHNT, CDR2 YYREEE, per germline (reference sequence). The full variable domain, completed using reference TRBV5-4 and TRBJ2-6, is ETGVTQSPTHLIKTRGQQVTLRCSSQSGHNTVSWYQQALGQGPQFIFQYYREEENGRGNFPPRFSGLQFPNYSSELNVNALELDDSALYLCASSVDRDGANVLTFGAGSRLTVL.